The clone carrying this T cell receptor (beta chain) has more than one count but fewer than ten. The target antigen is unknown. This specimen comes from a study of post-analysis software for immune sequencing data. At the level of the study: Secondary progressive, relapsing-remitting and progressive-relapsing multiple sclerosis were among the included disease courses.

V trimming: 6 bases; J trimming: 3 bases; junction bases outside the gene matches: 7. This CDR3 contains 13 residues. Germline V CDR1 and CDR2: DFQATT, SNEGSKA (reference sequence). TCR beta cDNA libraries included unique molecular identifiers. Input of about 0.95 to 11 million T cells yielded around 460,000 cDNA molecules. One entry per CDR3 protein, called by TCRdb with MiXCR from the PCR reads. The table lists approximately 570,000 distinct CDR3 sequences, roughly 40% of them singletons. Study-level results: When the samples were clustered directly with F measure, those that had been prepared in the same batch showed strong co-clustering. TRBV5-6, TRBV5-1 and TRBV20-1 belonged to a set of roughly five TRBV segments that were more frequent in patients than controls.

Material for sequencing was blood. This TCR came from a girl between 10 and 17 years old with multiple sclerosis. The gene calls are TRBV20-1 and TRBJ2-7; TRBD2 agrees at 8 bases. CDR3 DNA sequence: TGCAGTGCCCCCGGCGGGGGGCTCTACGAGCAGTACTTC. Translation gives CSAPGGGLYEQYF.